Listed here is a single T cell receptor beta chain. The CDR3 totals 15 residues. V was pared by 5 bases and J by 8 bases, with 11 bases of the junction left unmatched. Germline loops: CDR1 MNHEY, CDR2 SMNVEV (reference sequence). The data were obtained in a study of blood T cell repertoires in COVID-19. Per the original data handling: Researchers report that nucleated cell counts were estimated from reference gene primer amplification. Generated by immunoSEQ multiplex PCR, the TCRdb table keeps only in-frame clones and is missing some. The DNA was the basis for D and trimming; V, J and clone size are from that table. The sample lists about 150,000 clones; approximately 80% were seen once.

This TCR derives from a woman of 80 years or more with acute or convalescent COVID-19. Sequencing was done on a sample of peripheral blood. The chain links TRBV27 to TRBJ1-4; 7 bases map to TRBD1. The CDR3 DNA is TGTGCCAGCAGTAGCGAGGGGGCTGGGAGAGAAAAACTGTTTTTT. Translation gives CASSSEGAGREKLFF.